The clone carrying this T cell receptor beta chain has only a few counts. The sample belongs to a study of sequential checkpoint blockade in melanoma. About the research overall: Patients were randomized 1:1 to nivolumab-then-ipilimumab or ipilimumab-then-nivolumab first-line. After both sequences, patients received maintenance nivolumab.

The treatment is: randomized to nivolumab then ipilimumab (arm A) or the reverse (arm B). Live CD3+CD8+ CD19− CD56− cells were sorted from PBMCs. V lost 1 base to trimming and J lost 3 bases, with 13 bases between them. The germline V gene has CDR1 MNHNS and CDR2 SASEGT. The CDR3 extends over 15 amino acids. Clones were read by immunoSEQ multiplex PCR, and TCRdb kept only the in-frame ones, dropping some. This sample carries about 21,000 clones, about 82% of them seen once, and the ten largest clones take about a tenth. Sequencing was performed on CD8+ T cells sorted from blood (inferred from file names), taken from a patient given nivolumab and ipilimumab in sequence. V gene TRBV6-1 combines with J gene TRBJ2-7, with D possibly matching TRBD2 (6 bases). This TCR was recovered from a human donor with melanoma. DNA of the CDR3: TGTGCCAGCAGTGAAGTCGGGACTTCAATCTACGAGCAGTACTTC. Translating gives CASSEVGTSIYEQYF.